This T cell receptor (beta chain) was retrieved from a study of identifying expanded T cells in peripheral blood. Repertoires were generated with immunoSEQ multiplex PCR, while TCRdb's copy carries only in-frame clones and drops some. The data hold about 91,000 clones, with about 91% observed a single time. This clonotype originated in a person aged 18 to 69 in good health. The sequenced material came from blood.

The CDR3 protein is CASSFGGYNEQFF. CDR3 bases: TGTGCCAGCAGTTTTGGGGGCTACAATGAGCAGTTCTTC. This chain links TRBV27 with TRBJ2-1; D tentatively reads TRBD1 or TRBD2 (5 bases each). The CDR3 has 13 residues. V lost 3 bases and J lost 3, with 6 bases in between. Germline-derived CDR1 and CDR2 are MNHEY and SMNVEV (reference sequence).